A selection of T cell receptor beta chains follows, all from one sample in a study of T-cell memory formation after mild COVID-19. TCRdb re-derived calls from the 5' RACE reads in MiXCR, one entry per CDR3 protein. This sample yields roughly 300,000 distinct CDR3 sequences, of which roughly an eighth are seen a single time; 22% belongs to the top ten. The specimen was PBMCs or a T cell subset sorted from them (not recorded which). These TCRs come from a man younger than 30 who had mild COVID-19 (a few samples of this study predate the infection). Cell type and time point are not known. CDR3s include the opening cysteine and the closing phenylalanine or tryptophan. A D gene is named only where the DNA matches it firmly. Where a row states a size, it is once, few, many or the class of an expanded clone; other rows omit it.

cdr3_aa cdr3_nt clone_size d_call j_call v_call
CASSHIALTYGYTF TGCGCCAGCAGCCATATAGCCCTAACCTATGGCTACACCTTC few - TRBJ1-2 TRBV4-1
CASSPPGRHLEQYF TGTGCCAGCTCACCCCCCGGCAGGCACTTGGAGCAGTACTTC few - TRBJ2-7 TRBV18
CASSTGPTDTQYF TGTGCCAGCAGCACGGGGCCCACAGATACGCAGTATTTT many - TRBJ2-3 TRBV6-4
CASRAGTSDETQYF TGTGCCAGCAGGGCCGGGACTAGCGATGAGACCCAGTACTTC - TRBD2 TRBJ2-5 TRBV2
CASSLGQGALRETQYF TGTGCCAGCAGCCTCGGACAGGGGGCATTGCGGGAGACCCAGTACTTC - TRBD1 TRBJ2-5 TRBV5-8
CASSRGALTGELFF TGCGCCAGCAGCCGGGGGGCCCTCACCGGGGAGCTGTTTTTT - - TRBJ2-2 TRBV4-3
CASSPPDGVDTF TGTGCCAGCTCACCACCGGACGGGGTCGACACCTTC - - TRBJ1-2 TRBV18
CATSDTRGSGADTQYF TGTGCCACCAGTGACACTCGGGGTAGCGGGGCAGATACGCAGTATTTT many TRBD2 TRBJ2-3 TRBV24-1
CATSSSGTGSGYTF TGTGCCACCAGCAGTTCCGGGACAGGGAGTGGCTACACCTTC - TRBD1 TRBJ1-2 TRBV15
CASSEWDSVGYTF TGTGCCAGCAGTGAATGGGACAGTGTCGGCTACACCTTC - TRBD1 TRBJ1-2 TRBV25-1
CASSGWDSNTEAFF TGCGCCAGCAGCGGGTGGGATTCGAACACTGAAGCTTTCTTT few - TRBJ1-1 TRBV5-1
CATSARPNTGELFF TGTGCCACCAGTGCCAGGCCGAACACCGGGGAGCTGTTTTTT few - TRBJ2-2 TRBV24-1
CSARPGGPNEKLFF TGCAGTGCTAGGCCAGGGGGGCCTAATGAAAAACTGTTTTTT - TRBD1 TRBJ1-4 TRBV20-1
CATSRDRGYQETQYF TGTGCCACCAGCAGAGATAGGGGGTACCAAGAGACCCAGTACTTC - - TRBJ2-5 TRBV15
CASSSGTGAGVGANVLTF TGTGCCAGCAGTTCCGGGACAGGGGCCGGGGTAGGGGCCAACGTCCTGACTTTC - TRBD1 TRBJ2-6 TRBV6-6
CSARTLDSYEQYF TGCAGCGCCCGCACTTTGGACAGCTACGAGCAGTACTTC few - TRBJ2-7 TRBV29-1
CASSPPIGWAAGELFF TGTGCCAGCAGCCCACCAATTGGTTGGGCTGCCGGGGAGCTGTTTTTT few - TRBJ2-2 TRBV7-9